Sequencing of this T cell receptor beta chain was carried out in a study of T cell changes during pregnancy in multiple sclerosis. The germline V gene has CDR1 SGHRS and CDR2 YFSETQ. CDR3 length: 15 residues. V was clipped by 1 base and J by 2 bases, with 13 bases between them. Produced via immunoSEQ multiplex PCR; TCRdb's table is partial and in-frame only. The sample yields over 85,000 clones, 90% seen once. This chain uses TRBV5-1 with TRBJ2-7, with D perhaps TRBD2 (5 bases). Sequenced here: peripheral blood, sampled in the second trimester of pregnancy. This receptor was identified in a female donor in good health, enrolled as a control in a pregnancy study. As DNA, the CDR3 is TGCGCCAGCAGCTTGCCCGGGAATGGGCCCTACGAGCAGTACTTC. Protein product: CASSLPGNGPYEQYF.